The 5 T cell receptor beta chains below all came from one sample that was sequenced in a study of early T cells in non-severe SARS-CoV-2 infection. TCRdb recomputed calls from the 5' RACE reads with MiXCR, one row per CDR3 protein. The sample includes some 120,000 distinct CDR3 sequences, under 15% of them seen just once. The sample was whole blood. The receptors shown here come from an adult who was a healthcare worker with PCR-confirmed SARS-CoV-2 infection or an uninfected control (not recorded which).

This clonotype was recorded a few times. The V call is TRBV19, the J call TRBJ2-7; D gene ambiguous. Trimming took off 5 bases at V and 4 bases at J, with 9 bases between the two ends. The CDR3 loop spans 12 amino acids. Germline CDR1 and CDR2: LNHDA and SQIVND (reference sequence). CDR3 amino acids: CASSDVTYEQYF. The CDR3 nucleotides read TGTGCCAGTAGTGACGTCACATACGAGCAGTACTTC.

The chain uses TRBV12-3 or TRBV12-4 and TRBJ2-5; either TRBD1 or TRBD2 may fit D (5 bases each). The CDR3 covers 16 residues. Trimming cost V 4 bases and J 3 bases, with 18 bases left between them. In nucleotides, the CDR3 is TGTGCCAGCAGTTCCGGCCTCCGGGACGGAAAAGAGACCCAGTACTTC. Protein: CASSSGLRDGKETQYF.

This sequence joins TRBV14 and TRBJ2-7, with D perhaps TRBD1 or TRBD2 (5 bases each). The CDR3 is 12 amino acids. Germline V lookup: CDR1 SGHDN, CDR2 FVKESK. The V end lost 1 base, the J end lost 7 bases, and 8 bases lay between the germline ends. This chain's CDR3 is CASSQVWGEQYF. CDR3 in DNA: TGTGCCAGCAGCCAAGTCTGGGGGGAGCAGTACTTC.

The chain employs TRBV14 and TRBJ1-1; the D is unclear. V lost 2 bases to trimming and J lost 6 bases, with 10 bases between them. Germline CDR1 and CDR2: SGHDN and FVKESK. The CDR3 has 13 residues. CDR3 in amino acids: CASSQLRVSEAFF. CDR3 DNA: TGTGCCAGCAGCCAACTGAGGGTTTCTGAAGCTTTCTTT.

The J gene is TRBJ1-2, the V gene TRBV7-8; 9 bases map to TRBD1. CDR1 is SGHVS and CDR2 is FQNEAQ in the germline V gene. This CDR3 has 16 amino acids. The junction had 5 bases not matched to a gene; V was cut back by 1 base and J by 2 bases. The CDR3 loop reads CASSLGGDRANYGYTF. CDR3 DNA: TGTGCCAGCAGCTTAGGTGGGGACAGGGCGAACTATGGCTACACCTTC.